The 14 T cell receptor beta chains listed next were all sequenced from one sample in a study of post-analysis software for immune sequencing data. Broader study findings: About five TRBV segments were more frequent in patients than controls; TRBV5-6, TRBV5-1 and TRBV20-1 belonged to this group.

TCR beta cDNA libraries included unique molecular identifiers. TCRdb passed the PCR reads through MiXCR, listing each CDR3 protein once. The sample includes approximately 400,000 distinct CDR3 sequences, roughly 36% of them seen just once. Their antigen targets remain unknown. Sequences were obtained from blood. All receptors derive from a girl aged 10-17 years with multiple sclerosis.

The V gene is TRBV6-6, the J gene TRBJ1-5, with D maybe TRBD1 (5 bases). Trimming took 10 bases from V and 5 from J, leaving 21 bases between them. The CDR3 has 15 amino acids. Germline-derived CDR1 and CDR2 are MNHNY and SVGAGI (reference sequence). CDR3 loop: CATMRDSGGHQPQHF. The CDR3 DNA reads TGTGCCACCATGCGGGACTCCGGAGGGCATCAGCCCCAGCATTTT.

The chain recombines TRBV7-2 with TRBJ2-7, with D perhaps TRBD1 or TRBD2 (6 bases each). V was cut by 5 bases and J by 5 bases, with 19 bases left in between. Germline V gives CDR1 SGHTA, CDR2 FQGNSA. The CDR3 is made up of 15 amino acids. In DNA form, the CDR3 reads TGTGCCAGCAGCCATCGAGGACTGGGGGGCCACGAGCAGTACTTC. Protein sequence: CASSHRGLGGHEQYF.

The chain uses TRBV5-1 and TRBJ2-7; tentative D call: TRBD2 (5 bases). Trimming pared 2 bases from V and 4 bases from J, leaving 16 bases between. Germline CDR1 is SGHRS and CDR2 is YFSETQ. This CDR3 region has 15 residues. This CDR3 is CASSLRGKSSYEQYF. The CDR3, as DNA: TGCGCCAGCAGCTTACGGGGAAAGAGCTCTTACGAGCAGTACTTC.

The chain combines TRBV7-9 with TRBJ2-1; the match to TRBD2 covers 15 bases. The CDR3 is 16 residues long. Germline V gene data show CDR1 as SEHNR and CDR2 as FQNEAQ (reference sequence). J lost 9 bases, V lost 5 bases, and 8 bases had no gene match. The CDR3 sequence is CASSPGTSGRWGEQFF. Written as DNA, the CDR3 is TGTGCCAGCAGCCCCGGGACTAGCGGGAGGTGGGGTGAGCAGTTCTTC. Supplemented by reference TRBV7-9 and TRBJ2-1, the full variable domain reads DTGVSQNPRHKITKRGQNVTFRCDPISEHNRLYWYRQTLGQGPEFLTYFQNEAQLEKSRLLSDRFSAERPKGSFSTLEIQRTEQGDSAMYLCASSPGTSGRWGEQFFGPGTRLTVL.

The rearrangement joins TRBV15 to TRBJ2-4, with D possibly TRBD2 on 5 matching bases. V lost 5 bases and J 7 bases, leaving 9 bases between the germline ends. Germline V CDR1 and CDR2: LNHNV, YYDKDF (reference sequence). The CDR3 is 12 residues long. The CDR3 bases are TGTGCCACCAGCGGGAGAGGGAACATTCAGTACTTC. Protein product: CATSGRGNIQYF.

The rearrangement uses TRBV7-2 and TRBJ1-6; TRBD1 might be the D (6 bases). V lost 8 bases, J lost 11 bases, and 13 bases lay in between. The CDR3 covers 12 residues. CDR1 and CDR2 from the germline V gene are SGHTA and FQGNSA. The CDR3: CASGDIGTPLHF. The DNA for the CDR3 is TGTGCCAGCGGGGACATCGGAACACCCCTCCACTTT. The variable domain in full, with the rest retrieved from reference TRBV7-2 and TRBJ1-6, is GAGVSQSPSNKVTEKGKDVELRCDPISGHTALYWYRQSLGQGLEFLIYFQGNSAPDKSGLPSDRFSAERTGGSVSTLTIQRTQQEDSAVYLCASGDIGTPLHFGNGTRLTVT.

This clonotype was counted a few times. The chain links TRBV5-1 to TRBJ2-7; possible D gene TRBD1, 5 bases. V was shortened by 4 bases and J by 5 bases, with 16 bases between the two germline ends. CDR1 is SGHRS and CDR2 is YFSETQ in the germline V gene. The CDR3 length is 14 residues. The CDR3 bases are TGCGCCAGCAGCAGGGGTGTGGGTCCCAACGAGCAGTACTTC. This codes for CASSRGVGPNEQYF.

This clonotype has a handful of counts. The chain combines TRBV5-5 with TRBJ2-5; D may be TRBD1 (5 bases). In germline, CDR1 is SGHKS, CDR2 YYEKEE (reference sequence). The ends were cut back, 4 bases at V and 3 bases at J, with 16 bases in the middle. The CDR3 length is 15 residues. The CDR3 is CASSPLDSLEETQYF. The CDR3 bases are TGTGCCAGCAGCCCCCTCGACAGCCTGGAAGAGACCCAGTACTTC.

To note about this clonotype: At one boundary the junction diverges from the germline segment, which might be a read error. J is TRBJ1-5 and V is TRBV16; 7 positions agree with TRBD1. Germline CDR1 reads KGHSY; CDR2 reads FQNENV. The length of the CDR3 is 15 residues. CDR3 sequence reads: CASSQYRGTNQPRHF. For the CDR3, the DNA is TGTGCCAGCAGCCAATACAGGGGAACTAATCAGCCCCGGCATTTT.

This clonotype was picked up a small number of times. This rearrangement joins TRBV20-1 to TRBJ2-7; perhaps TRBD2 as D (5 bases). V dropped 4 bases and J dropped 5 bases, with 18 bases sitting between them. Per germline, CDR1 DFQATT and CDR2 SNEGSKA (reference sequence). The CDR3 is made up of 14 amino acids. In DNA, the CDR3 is TGCAGTGCTAACCCCACGGGCTCCGGGGACGAGCAGTACTTC. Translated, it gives CSANPTGSGDEQYF.

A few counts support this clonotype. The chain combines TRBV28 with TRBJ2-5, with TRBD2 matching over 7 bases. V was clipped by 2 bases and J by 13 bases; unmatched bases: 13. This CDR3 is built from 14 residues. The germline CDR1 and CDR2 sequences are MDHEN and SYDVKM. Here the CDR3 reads CASSLGGGDSAWYF. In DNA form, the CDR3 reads TGTGCCAGCAGTTTAGGGGGGGGGGACTCCGCGTGGTACTTC.

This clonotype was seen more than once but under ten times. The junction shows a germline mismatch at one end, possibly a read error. CDR3 sequence reads: CSVEEDSQEPQYF. CDR3 DNA: TGCAGCGTTGAAGAGGACTCTCAAGAGCCCCAGTACTTC. This chain connects TRBV29-1 to TRBJ2-5; D possibly corresponds to TRBD2 (5 bases). There are 13 residues in the CDR3. The germline CDR1 and CDR2 sequences are SQVTM and ANQGSEA.

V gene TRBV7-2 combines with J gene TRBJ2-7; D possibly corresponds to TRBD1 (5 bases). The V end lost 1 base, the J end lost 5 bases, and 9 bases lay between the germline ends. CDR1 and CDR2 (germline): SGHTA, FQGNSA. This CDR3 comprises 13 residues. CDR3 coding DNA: TGTGCCAGCAGCTTAGGGTTGGGGCACGAGCAGTACTTC. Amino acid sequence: CASSLGLGHEQYF.

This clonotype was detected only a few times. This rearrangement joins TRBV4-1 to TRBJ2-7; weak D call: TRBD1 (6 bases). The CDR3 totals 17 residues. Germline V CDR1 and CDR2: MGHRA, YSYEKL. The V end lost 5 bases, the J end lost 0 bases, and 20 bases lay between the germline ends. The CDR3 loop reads CASSASVARDNSYEQYF. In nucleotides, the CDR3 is TGCGCCAGCAGCGCCTCCGTGGCACGGGACAACTCCTACGAGCAGTACTTC.